What follows are 10 T cell receptor beta chains derived from one specimen sequenced in a study of T cell changes during pregnancy in multiple sclerosis. The data were produced by immunoSEQ multiplex PCR, yet TCRdb's version contains in-frame clones alone and is incomplete. The table shows roughly 90,000 clones, with about 93% occurring only once. Sequencing used peripheral blood, obtained in the first trimester of pregnancy. The receptors shown here come from a female donor with multiple sclerosis, enrolled in a pregnancy study.

The chain employs TRBV9 and TRBJ1-3, with 8 bases aligning to TRBD1. V was pared by 3 bases and J by 3 bases, with 8 bases of the junction left unmatched. Germline CDR1 is SGDLS and CDR2 is YYNGEE. There are 16 residues in the CDR3. CDR3 protein: CASSEYSGGGGNTIYF. The CDR3 DNA reads TGTGCCAGCAGCGAGTACTCAGGGGGCGGTGGAAACACCATATATTTT.

This clone has a single count. The gene calls are TRBV19 and TRBJ2-7, with TRBD1 matching 7 bases. The CDR3 has 14 amino acids. The V gene end was trimmed by 4 bases and the J gene end by 0 bases; junction bases not matched to a gene: 3. Per the germline V gene, CDR1 is LNHDA and CDR2 is SQIVND (reference sequence). CDR3 region: CASSTRQGSYEQYF. CDR3 DNA sequence: TGTGCCAGTAGTACCCGACAGGGCTCCTACGAGCAGTACTTC.

The chain links TRBV7-8 to TRBJ2-3, with D tentatively TRBD2 (6 bases). CDR1 is SGHVS and CDR2 is FQNEAQ in the germline V gene. V gave up 10 bases and J gave up 6 bases, with 20 bases separating them. This CDR3 is built from 14 residues. CDR3 sequence reads: CATHRDSLRDTQYF. The CDR3 nucleotides read TGTGCCACCCACCGGGACTCATTGAGGGATACGCAGTATTTT.

This chain connects TRBV4-2 to TRBJ1-5; D may be TRBD1 (5 bases). The germline V gene encodes CDR1 LGHNA and CDR2 YNFKEQ. V lost 0 bases and J 6 bases, leaving 6 bases between the germline ends. This CDR3 contains 13 residues. The CDR3 DNA follows: TGTGCCAGCAGCCAAGAGGGGCCTCAGCCCCAGCATTTT. This encodes CASSQEGPQPQHF.

V usage is TRBV18 and J usage is TRBJ2-1, with 9 bases aligning to TRBD1. CDR3 size: 16 residues. The trim removed 4 bases at V and 7 bases at J, leaving 11 bases unmatched. Germline V lookup: CDR1 KGHSH, CDR2 LQKENI. CDR3 bases: TGTGCCAGCTCACGGAGGGATACGACAGGGGGGAATGAGCAGTTCTTC. Protein product: CASSRRDTTGGNEQFF.

The chain links TRBV5-1 to TRBJ1-4, with 9 bases matching TRBD1. The V gene's germline CDR1 is SGHRS and CDR2 YFSETQ. J gave up 5 bases and V 4 bases, and 9 bases lay outside the gene matches. This CDR3 spans 16 amino acids. The CDR3 is CASSNKQGAENEKLFF. In DNA, the CDR3 is TGCGCCAGCAGCAATAAACAGGGGGCTGAAAATGAAAAACTGTTTTTT.

This rearrangement joins TRBV6-1 to TRBJ1-5; 8 positions match TRBD1. In germline, CDR1 is MNHNS, CDR2 SASEGT. This CDR3 has 18 amino acids. V lost 3 bases, J lost 11 bases, and 21 bases stayed unmatched. CDR3 sequence reads: CASSDRDRWSVDVPAQHF. The DNA of the CDR3 is TGTGCCAGCAGTGATCGGGACAGGTGGTCCGTTGACGTCCCGGCCCAGCATTTT.

The V gene is TRBV7-6, the J gene TRBJ2-1, with 8 bases fitting TRBD2. J lost 7 bases, V lost 3 bases, and 14 bases had no gene match. This CDR3 region has 17 residues. Per the germline V gene, CDR1 is SGHVS and CDR2 is FNYEAQ. CDR3 loop: CASSLYPGRGEGNEQFF. The CDR3 region has the DNA TGTGCCAGCAGCTTGTACCCGGGGCGGGGGGAAGGTAATGAGCAGTTCTTC.

The chain uses TRBV6-1 and TRBJ1-5, with D tentatively TRBD1 (5 bases). Between the trimmed V and J ends, which lost 2 bases and 0 bases, there was a span of 14 bases. The CDR3 runs 17 residues. In germline, CDR1 is MNHNS, CDR2 SASEGT. CDR3: CASSEPSGTYSNQPQHF. CDR3 bases: TGTGCCAGCAGTGAACCCTCGGGGACTTATAGCAATCAGCCCCAGCATTTT.

The chain uses TRBV6-5 and TRBJ1-1; 8 bases map to TRBD1. The trim removed 6 bases at V and 3 bases at J, leaving 6 bases unmatched. The CDR3 has 14 amino acids. Germline loops: CDR1 MNHEY, CDR2 SVGAGI. The CDR3 sequence: CASRHRGSDTEAFF. CDR3 bases: TGTGCCAGCAGACACAGGGGGTCGGACACTGAAGCTTTCTTT.